Listed below are T cell receptor beta chains from one sample, sequenced in a study of T cell responses to AZD1222 COVID-19 vaccine. Measured with immunoSEQ multiplex PCR; TCRdb has only the in-frame clones, and not every one. The table has about 150,000 clones, 90% seen once. The source material was peripheral blood, sampled on day 0 of AZD1222 vaccination. The receptors here all came from an adult in good health. The conserved cysteine and the conserved F or W are not part of the CDR3 here. Fields, in order: V gene, J gene, CDR3 protein.

v_gene: TRBV19
j_gene: TRBJ1-1
CDR3aa: ASSIIREGTEAF

v_gene: TRBV27
j_gene: TRBJ1-4
CDR3aa: ASRIFGGEKLF

v_gene: TRBV12-3/TRBV12-4
j_gene: TRBJ1-1
CDR3aa: ASSFSGGEAF

v_gene: TRBV5-1
j_gene: TRBJ2-6
CDR3aa: ASSPQGAGANVLT

v_gene: TRBV28
j_gene: TRBJ1-2
CDR3aa: ASSLVITYGYT

v_gene: TRBV6-5
j_gene: TRBJ2-1
CDR3aa: ASSSRGGVYNEQF

v_gene: TRBV28
j_gene: TRBJ2-7
CDR3aa: ASSLGPVGQRHYEQY

v_gene: TRBV4-3
j_gene: TRBJ1-1
CDR3aa: ASSHGTAGAF

v_gene: TRBV6-5
j_gene: TRBJ2-3
CDR3aa: ASSYSWDTQY

v_gene: TRBV5-1
j_gene: TRBJ2-2
CDR3aa: ASSLGQHTGELF

v_gene: TRBV7-7
j_gene: TRBJ2-3
CDR3aa: ASSLGDRGSDTQY

v_gene: TRBV19
j_gene: TRBJ1-5
CDR3aa: ASSRGPDPTAQH

v_gene: TRBV7-2
j_gene: TRBJ2-7
CDR3aa: ASSLVAAVYEQY

v_gene: TRBV19
j_gene: TRBJ2-7
CDR3aa: ASSRSGTDSYEQY

v_gene: TRBV27
j_gene: TRBJ1-1
CDR3aa: ASSVSVNTEAF

v_gene: TRBV6-5
j_gene: TRBJ1-5
CDR3aa: ATGRVNQPQH

v_gene: TRBV28
j_gene: TRBJ1-2
CDR3aa: ASSLLAPASLNYGYT

v_gene: TRBV19
j_gene: TRBJ1-2
CDR3aa: ASSMQGYYGYT

v_gene: TRBV5-1
j_gene: TRBJ1-2
CDR3aa: ASSLGPQGAEYGYT

v_gene: TRBV5-6
j_gene: TRBJ1-2
CDR3aa: ASSYPSSLSYGYT

v_gene: TRBV6-5
j_gene: TRBJ1-6
CDR3aa: ASSYSLNSPLH

v_gene: TRBV12-3/TRBV12-4
j_gene: TRBJ1-3
CDR3aa: ASSYSGNTIY

v_gene: TRBV9
j_gene: TRBJ2-3
CDR3aa: ASSVREGGTDTQY

v_gene: TRBV6-5
j_gene: TRBJ2-7
CDR3aa: ASSEVGNWQY

v_gene: TRBV11-2
j_gene: TRBJ1-4
CDR3aa: ASSLQPPGQPKKLF

v_gene: TRBV11-2
j_gene: TRBJ1-5
CDR3aa: ASSGSNQPQH

v_gene: TRBV3-1/TRBV3-2
j_gene: TRBJ1-2
CDR3aa: ASSQAGVGGYT

v_gene: TRBV7-3
j_gene: TRBJ2-1
CDR3aa: ASSLKGGNEQF

v_gene: TRBV5-5
j_gene: TRBJ2-7
CDR3aa: ASSLEFSWTGVYEQY

v_gene: TRBV7-9
j_gene: TRBJ1-1
CDR3aa: ASSTYRGGDTEAF

v_gene: TRBV7-8
j_gene: TRBJ1-2
CDR3aa: ASSLTQGAGGYT

v_gene: TRBV7-2
j_gene: TRBJ1-2
CDR3aa: ASETGRGSYYGYT

v_gene: TRBV11-2
j_gene: TRBJ1-1
CDR3aa: ASSGRGWDRGRRTEAF

v_gene: TRBV7-8
j_gene: TRBJ2-7
CDR3aa: ASSLDRGAGEQY

v_gene: TRBV15
j_gene: TRBJ1-2
CDR3aa: ATSRASGEIKYGYT

v_gene: TRBV5-1
j_gene: TRBJ1-5
CDR3aa: ASSLVTGQPQH

v_gene: TRBV6-5
j_gene: TRBJ2-1
CDR3aa: ASSPVTSGYNEQF

v_gene: TRBV5-1
j_gene: TRBJ2-2
CDR3aa: ASSLRGQLNTGELF

v_gene: TRBV10-3
j_gene: TRBJ1-2
CDR3aa: AISESVYGYT

v_gene: TRBV19
j_gene: TRBJ2-5
CDR3aa: ASSHGTTKETQY

v_gene: TRBV5-1
j_gene: TRBJ1-1
CDR3aa: ASSLAGTGGGTEAF

v_gene: TRBV5-3
j_gene: TRBJ1-2
CDR3aa: ARSLEVDRSYGYT

v_gene: TRBV19
j_gene: TRBJ1-5
CDR3aa: ASRGFSNQPQH

v_gene: TRBV9
j_gene: TRBJ2-6
CDR3aa: ASSVEGQGALSSGANVLT